This T cell receptor beta chain was sequenced in a study of spatial heterogeneity in lung cancer. Study-level background: At a median of roughly two years after resection, follow-up PBMC samples were sequenced when available.

Time point defined: blood at routine non-recurrence follow-up after resection. Whole RNA, which was extracted from tumor, nontumor lung tissue or frozen PBMC, was sequenced without any cell sorting. Unique molecular identifiers tagged every individual TCR cDNA molecule. TCRdb recomputed calls from the 5' RACE reads with MiXCR, one row per CDR3 protein. Of tens of thousands of distinct CDR3 sequences listed, approximately 8% were seen once; the top ten hold approximately 9.8%. CDR3 length: 14 residues. V shed 2 bases and J shed 0 bases, with 11 bases lying between them. CDR1 and CDR2 from the germline V gene are DFQATT and SNEGSKA (reference sequence). This clonotype was recorded many times.

This chain links TRBV20-1 with TRBJ2-7; a weak D match, TRBD1 (6 bases). The clonotype comes from a male donor with early-stage non-small cell lung cancer. The material was PBMCs, obtained at follow-up. CDR3 sequence (DNA): TGCAGTGCTAGAATCCCGGGACACTCCTACGAGCAGTACTTC. Protein product: CSARIPGHSYEQYF.